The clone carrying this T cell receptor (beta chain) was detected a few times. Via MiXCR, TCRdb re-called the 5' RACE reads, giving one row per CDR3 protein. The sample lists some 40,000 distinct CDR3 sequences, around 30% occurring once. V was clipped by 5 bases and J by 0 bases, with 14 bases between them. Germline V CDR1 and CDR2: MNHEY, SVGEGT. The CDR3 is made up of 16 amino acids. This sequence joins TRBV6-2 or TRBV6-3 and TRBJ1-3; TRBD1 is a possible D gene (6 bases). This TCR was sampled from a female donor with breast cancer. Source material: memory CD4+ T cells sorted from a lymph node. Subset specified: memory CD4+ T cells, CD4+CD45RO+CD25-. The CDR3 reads CASSNLDSSSGNTIYF. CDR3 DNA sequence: TGTGCCAGCAGTAATTTGGACAGCAGCTCTGGAAACACCATATATTTT.